This is a list of T cell receptor beta chains from one sample in a study of OX40 agonist ivuxolimab in advanced cancers. This table comes from immunoSEQ multiplex PCR, and its TCRdb copy is limited to in-frame clones, with some not included. The table has approximately 52,000 clones, more than 75% seen once. The input for sequencing was CD4+ or CD8+ T cells sorted from blood, taken in a trial of the OX40 agonist ivuxolimab. These receptors were taken from an adult with an advanced solid tumor such as melanoma, head and neck, liver or kidney cancer. CDR3s include the opening cysteine and the closing phenylalanine or tryptophan. D genes are given only for firm matches. Some rows mark clone size as missing; the rest say once, few, many or name a class of expanded clone.

>.|TRBV5-4|TRBD1|TRBJ2-5
CASSFAGTGLRGTQYF
>.|TRBV6-6|TRBD1|TRBJ2-7
CASSLAGTGSYEQYF
>.|TRBV10-3|TRBD1|TRBJ2-2
CAISEKTGQGARRTGELFF
>.|TRBV2|.|TRBJ2-7
CASSERGELFYEQYF
>.|TRBV19|TRBD1|TRBJ1-5
CASSIRPGTGGFVNQPQHF
>.|TRBV7-9|TRBD1|TRBJ1-1
CASSPLQGTNTEAFF
>.|TRBV27|TRBD1|TRBJ1-2
CASSLWQGAEGYTF
>.|TRBV9|.|TRBJ2-7
CASSVDSSYEQYF
>.|TRBV27|.|TRBJ2-1
CASSSTWGSSYNEQFF
>.|TRBV9|.|TRBJ1-1
CASSGYANPNTEAFF
>.|TRBV2|.|TRBJ2-7
CAIPLISNEQYF
>.|TRBV27|TRBD1|TRBJ1-2
CASSLSGQGVDGYTF
>.|TRBV11-2|TRBD2|TRBJ2-1
CASSLVTSGGLYNEQFF
>.|TRBV5-4|.|TRBJ1-2
CASSSLAPHGYTF
>.|TRBV6-1|.|TRBJ2-7
CASSLRTLLEQYF
>.|TRBV6-1|.|TRBJ2-5
CASSDPGTGETQYF
>.|TRBV27|.|TRBJ2-7
CASSLRGYEQYF
>few|TRBV10-2|.|TRBJ1-1
CASKLAGTEAFF
>.|TRBV5-1|TRBD2|TRBJ2-7
CATSIGTSDSYEQYF
>few|TRBV7-6|.|TRBJ1-2
CASSLGGTGYTF
>.|TRBV7-6|.|TRBJ1-2
CASSLGSGYTF
>.|TRBV7-2|.|TRBJ2-6
CASSSGLGGSGANVLTF
>once|TRBV25-1|.|TRBJ1-1
CASSEWAGDGNTEAFF
>.|TRBV19|.|TRBJ2-7
CASSPSGRAPSYEQYF
>.|TRBV5-1|TRBD1|TRBJ1-2
CASSWTPGTGDGYTF
>.|TRBV27|TRBD2|TRBJ2-1
CASSLAGDPSYNEQFF
>.|TRBV5-1|TRBD2|TRBJ2-1
CASSAGTTLGEQFF
>.|TRBV5-4|TRBD1|TRBJ1-2
CASSLELGQGKGYTF
>.|TRBV9|.|TRBJ2-7
CASSVGALSYEQYF
>.|TRBV7-3|TRBD1|TRBJ2-3
CASSAGTETDTQYF
>once|TRBV7-9|TRBD1|TRBJ1-1
CASSGRDRGLTEAFF
>.|TRBV10-1|TRBD1|TRBJ1-1
CASSEPRDRPRRDTEAFF
>once|TRBV6-6|TRBD1|TRBJ2-4
CASSYTGQVKNIQYF
>.|TRBV9|.|TRBJ2-7
CASSEGASQGYEQYF
>.|TRBV4-3|.|TRBJ1-2
CASSQVGGSGYTF
>.|TRBV2|.|TRBJ2-4
CASIPEAKNIQYF
>.|TRBV7-9|TRBD1|TRBJ1-2
CASSYGTGGNGYTF
>.|TRBV9|.|TRBJ1-5
CASSVTSNQPQHF
>.|TRBV11-1|.|TRBJ1-5
CASSLFGICNQPQHF
>.|TRBV5-6|.|TRBJ2-5
CASSPSLVGEETQYF
>.|TRBV19|TRBD1|TRBJ1-2
CASSIAPGGSRYGYTF
>.|TRBV11-1|.|TRBJ1-2
CASRPGEGKGYTF
>once|TRBV27|TRBD2|TRBJ2-7
CASSKRGGRDEQYF
>.|TRBV10-3|TRBD1|TRBJ2-2
CAISETTGQGTGELFF
>.|TRBV14|TRBD1|TRBJ1-4
CASSRKQGGLGTNEKLFF
>.|TRBV27|.|TRBJ2-7
CASQGSAYEQYF
>few|TRBV7-2|TRBD2|TRBJ2-1
CASRHSGGYNEQFF